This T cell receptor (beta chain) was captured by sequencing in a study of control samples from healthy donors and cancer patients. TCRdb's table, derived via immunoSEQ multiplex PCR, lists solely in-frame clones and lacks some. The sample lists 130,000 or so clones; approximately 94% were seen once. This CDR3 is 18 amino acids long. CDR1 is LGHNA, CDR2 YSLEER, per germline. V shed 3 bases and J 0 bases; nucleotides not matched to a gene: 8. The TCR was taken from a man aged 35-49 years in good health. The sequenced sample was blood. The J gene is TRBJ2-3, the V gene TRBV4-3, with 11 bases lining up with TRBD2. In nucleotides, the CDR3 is TGCGCCAGCAGCCATGGTAGCGGGGGGGAGGGTAGCACAGATACGCAGTATTTT. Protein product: CASSHGSGGEGSTDTQYF.